This TCR beta chain was identified in a study of blood T cells in healthy people across ages. About the study: About one barcoded beta molecule per two T cells was the capture yield of template switching. Study results and limitations: PBMCs were not sorted, which prevented a conclusive comparison of naive versus antigen-experienced cells.

Concerning this clonotype itself: Its target is unknown.

Every sample gave at least 5 micrograms of total RNA when it was extracted. The use of a sample-barcoded 5' primer and a J-beta primer mix characterized a second PCR of about 7 to 12 cycles. Each cDNA molecule carried a tag from a template-switch adaptor that contained 12 random nucleotides. MiXCR was run by TCRdb on the 5' RACE reads, yielding one entry per CDR3 protein. The profile shows 730,000 or so distinct CDR3 sequences, about 43% of them singletons. Sequenced input: blood. The sequence came from an elderly man in good health.

The CDR3 DNA follows: TGTGCCAGCAGTTTATGGGGCAATGACTACACCTTC. Translated: CASSLWGNDYTF. V usage is TRBV28 and J usage is TRBJ1-2, with no clear D. Trimming took 0 bases from V and 10 from J, leaving 9 bases between them. Germline V lookup: CDR1 MDHEN, CDR2 SYDVKM. This CDR3 spans 12 amino acids.